This T cell receptor (beta chain) is drawn from a study of cytomegalovirus exposure and HLA in healthy donors. Study conclusions and caveats: A link between a missense DCLRE1C variant and TCR beta V- and J-gene trimming emerged from a later analysis.

For this clone: The antigen remains undetermined.

The PCR had 60 Vbeta and 13 Jbeta primers. Assay used: immunoSEQ multiplex PCR; TCRdb lists only in-frame clones, some missing. This repertoire includes about 96,000 clones. The CDR3 spans 15 residues. The V and J ends lost 3 bases and 4 bases, in that order; junction bases with no gene match: 6. Germline V gene lookup returns CDR1 MRHNA and CDR2 SNTAGT. Specimen: PBMCs. The sequence derives from a woman aged 25 to 45 in good health and CMV-seronegative. This chain joins TRBV6-4 and TRBJ2-1; 7 positions match TRBD2. This chain's CDR3 is CASSELAEGYNEQFF. The CDR3 coding sequence is TGTGCCAGCAGTGAGCTAGCGGAGGGATACAATGAGCAGTTCTTC.